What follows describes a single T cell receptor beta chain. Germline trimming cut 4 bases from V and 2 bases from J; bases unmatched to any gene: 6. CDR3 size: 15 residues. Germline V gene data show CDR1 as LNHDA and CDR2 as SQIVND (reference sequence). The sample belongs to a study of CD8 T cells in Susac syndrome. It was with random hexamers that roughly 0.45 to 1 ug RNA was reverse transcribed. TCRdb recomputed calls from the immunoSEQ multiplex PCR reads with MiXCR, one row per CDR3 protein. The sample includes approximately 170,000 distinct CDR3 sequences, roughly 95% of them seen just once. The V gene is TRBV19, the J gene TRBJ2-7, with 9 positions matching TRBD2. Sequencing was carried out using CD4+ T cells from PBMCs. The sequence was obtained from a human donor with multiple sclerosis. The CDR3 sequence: CASSKMTSGAYEQYF. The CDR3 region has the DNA TGTGCCAGTAGTAAAATGACTAGCGGAGCCTACGAGCAGTACTTC.